Presented here are 9 T cell receptor beta chains from one specimen sequenced in a study of T cells in Graves' hyperthyroidism and ophthalmopathy. The TCR beta CDR3 regions underwent amplification using RNA transcripts as the source. Carried out on the TCR CDR3, a first-round RT-PCR used the HTBI primer set. MiXCR was run by TCRdb on the multiplex PCR reads, yielding one entry per CDR3 protein. The sample has more than 350,000 distinct CDR3 sequences, 12% to 15% seen once. The specimen was blood. These receptors were collected from a woman aged 55-69 years with Graves' ophthalmopathy.

This clonotype was detected ten times or more. The chain uses TRBV20-1 and TRBJ2-5; 9 nucleotides match TRBD2. The CDR3 runs 14 residues. Germline values: CDR1 DFQATT, CDR2 SNEGSKA (reference sequence). The J segment lost 5 bases and the V segment lost 6 bases, leaving 10 bases of the junction unmatched. The CDR3 bases are TGCAGTGCCCTTGTCGGGGCGGGAGGGGAGACCCAGTACTTC. Protein: CSALVGAGGETQYF.

The chain links TRBV20-1 to TRBJ1-2; D is ambiguous. Germline assignment: CDR1 DFQATT and CDR2 SNEGSKA (reference sequence). V gave up 3 bases and J gave up 10 bases, with 24 bases separating them. CDR3 length equals 15 residues. CDR3 coding DNA: TGCAGTGCTAGGAGGCCGATTGGGAGGGAGCGAACCTACACCTTC. This translates into CSARRPIGRERTYTF.

The chain couples TRBV10-2 to TRBJ2-2, with 7 bases matching TRBD2. Germline V gives CDR1 WSHSY, CDR2 SAAADI. After removal of 10 bases from V and 6 bases from J, the junction contained 11 bases not matched to a gene. The CDR3 sequence is 14 residues long. CDR3 nucleotides: TGCGCCAACTATCCGGGGGGTTTTGCCGGGGAGCTGTTTTTT. Its translation is CANYPGGFAGELFF.

This clonotype was counted only a few times. The chain joins TRBV7-2 to TRBJ1-5; D may be TRBD1 (5 bases). The CDR3 sequence is 13 residues long. Germline-derived CDR1 and CDR2 are SGHTA and FQGNSA. V was pared by 1 base and J by 6 bases, with 7 bases between. CDR3 protein: CASSLGGTQPQHF. For the CDR3, the DNA is TGTGCCAGCAGCTTAGGGGGGACTCAGCCCCAGCATTTT.

This clonotype has a count of ten or more. The chain has TRBV13 and TRBJ2-7; a weak D match, TRBD2 (5 bases). V gave up 1 base and J gave up 3 bases, with 13 bases separating them. The CDR3 sequence is 15 residues long. CDR1 PRHDT and CDR2 FYEKMQ come from the germline V gene (reference sequence). CDR3 nucleotides: TGTGCCAGCAGCTTAGCCCCCAGCGGACTCTACGAGCAGTACTTC. Translated: CASSLAPSGLYEQYF.

This chain joins TRBV7-2 and TRBJ2-1, with TRBD2 matching 9 bases. The J segment lost 5 bases and the V segment lost 6 bases, leaving 14 bases of the junction unmatched. This CDR3 region has 17 residues. CDR1 and CDR2 from the germline V gene are SGHTA and FQGNSA. The CDR3 is CASSFPLSGSLHNEQFF. CDR3 nucleotides: TGTGCCAGCAGTTTTCCTCTTAGCGGGAGTTTGCACAATGAGCAGTTCTTC.

This clonotype was recorded a few times. V is TRBV6-1 and J is TRBJ2-1; 11 positions match TRBD2. The CDR3 is made up of 15 amino acids. Germline trimming cut 6 bases from V and 7 bases from J; bases unmatched to any gene: 8. Germline assignment: CDR1 MNHNS and CDR2 SASEGT. DNA of the CDR3: TGTGCCAGCAGAACTCTAGCGGGAGGATTTAATGAGCAGTTCTTC. This sequence encodes CASRTLAGGFNEQFF.

This chain links TRBV28 with TRBJ2-7; D gene ambiguous. With 5 bases removed from V and 0 bases from J, the gap between germline ends came to 17 bases. Germline V gene data show CDR1 as MDHEN and CDR2 as SYDVKM. The CDR3 is 16 amino acids. In nucleotides, the CDR3 is TGTGCCAGCAGTATCTTAAGCGCTAAGGGCTCCTACGAGCAGTACTTC. As protein: CASSILSAKGSYEQYF. Drawing the rest from reference TRBV28 and TRBJ2-7, the complete variable domain is DVKVTQSSRYLVKRTGEKVFLECVQDMDHENMFWYRQDPGLGLRLIYFSYDVKMKEKGDIPEGYSVSREKKERFSLILESASTNQTSMYLCASSILSAKGSYEQYFGPGTRLTVT.

This clonotype was recorded at least ten times. The chain is built from TRBV28 and TRBJ2-1, with 12 nucleotides matching TRBD2. The ends lost 5 bases at V and 4 bases at J; junction bases unmatched: 12. The CDR3 has 18 amino acids. Germline loops: CDR1 MDHEN, CDR2 SYDVKM. Here the CDR3 reads CASSPLMTSGSRYNEQFF. CDR3 coding DNA: TGTGCCAGCAGTCCCCTCATGACTAGCGGGAGCCGATACAATGAGCAGTTCTTC.